This TCR beta chain was identified in a study of radiotherapy plus CTLA-4 blockade in lung cancer. The protocol was immunoSEQ multiplex PCR, while the TCRdb copy is restricted to in-frame clones and leaves out a portion. The table shows roughly 80,000 clones, with about four fifths occurring only once. This TCR came from a human donor with non-small cell lung cancer who had a partial response to radiotherapy plus ipilimumab. Some clones in this sample may be carry-over from other donors' samples. Sequences were derived from peripheral blood, sampled from a patient treated with radiotherapy plus ipilimumab.

DNA of the CDR3: TGTGCCAGCAGGTCAGGATCCTACGAGCAGTACTTC. Translation gives CASRSGSYEQYF. V gene TRBV11-3 combines with J gene TRBJ2-7, with no clear D. The CDR3 has 12 amino acids. CDR1 and CDR2 from the germline V gene are SGHNT and YENEEA. Trimming stripped 6 bases from V and 1 base from J, with 7 bases between.